This note documents a single T cell receptor (beta chain) sequence. This record comes from a study of blood T cell repertoires in COVID-19. For the study at large: Italy, Spain and the United States were the sources of the convalescent and acute COVID-19 samples.

Some clones are missing from TCRdb's copy, which holds only in-frame ones; the method was immunoSEQ multiplex PCR. The repertoire holds under 400,000 clones, with around 87% as singletons. Trimming took 9 bases from V and 3 from J, leaving 11 bases between them. Per germline, CDR1 MDHEN and CDR2 SYDVKM. The CDR3 has 12 residues. Sequenced material: peripheral blood. This sequence originates from a woman aged 25 to 45 with COVID-19, enrolled during active disease. This chain uses TRBV28 with TRBJ1-1; no clear D gene. The CDR3 DNA reads TGTGCCAGTCGGAGCAGCGACACTGAAGCTTTCTTT. It is translated as CASRSSDTEAFF. The whole variable domain, remainder taken from reference TRBV28 and TRBJ1-1, is DVKVTQSSRYLVKRTGEKVFLECVQDMDHENMFWYRQDPGLGLRLIYFSYDVKMKEKGDIPEGYSVSREKKERFSLILESASTNQTSMYLCASRSSDTEAFFGQGTRLTVV.